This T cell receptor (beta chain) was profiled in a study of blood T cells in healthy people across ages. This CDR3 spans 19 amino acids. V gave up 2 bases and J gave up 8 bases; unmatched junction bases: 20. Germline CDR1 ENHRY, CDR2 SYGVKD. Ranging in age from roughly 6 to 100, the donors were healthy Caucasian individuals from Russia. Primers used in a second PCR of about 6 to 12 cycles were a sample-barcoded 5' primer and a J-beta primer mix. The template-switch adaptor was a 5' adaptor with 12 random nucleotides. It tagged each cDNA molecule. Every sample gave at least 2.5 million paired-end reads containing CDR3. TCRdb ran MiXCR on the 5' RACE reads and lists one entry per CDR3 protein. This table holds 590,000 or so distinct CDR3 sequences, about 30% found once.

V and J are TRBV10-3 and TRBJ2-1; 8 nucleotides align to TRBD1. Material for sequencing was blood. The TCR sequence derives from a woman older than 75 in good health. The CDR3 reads CAISEGTGGWRTTRDEQFF. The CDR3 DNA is TGTGCCATCAGTGAGGGAACAGGGGGGTGGCGGACGACTAGAGATGAGCAGTTCTTC.